The 21 T cell receptor beta chains given below trace back to one sample, sequenced in a study of blood T cell repertoires in COVID-19. Assay used: immunoSEQ multiplex PCR; TCRdb lists only in-frame clones, some missing. The sample consists of some 97,000 clones, 70% to 80% of them appearing once. Specimen: peripheral blood. These receptors came from an older man with active or convalescent COVID-19.

The rearrangement uses TRBV4-1 and TRBJ1-4, with 7 nucleotides matching TRBD1. V lost 0 bases and J lost 13; bases outside the gene matches: 8. There are 14 residues in the CDR3. Germline CDR1 and CDR2: MGHRA and YSYEKL. CDR3 protein: CASSQDPLGQVLFF. DNA of the CDR3: TGCGCCAGCAGCCAAGATCCCCTCGGACAGGTACTGTTTTTT.

The chain employs TRBV24-1 and TRBJ2-1; 7 nucleotides agree with TRBD1. V shed 1 base and J 2 bases; nucleotides not matched to a gene: 1. The CDR3 loop spans 15 amino acids. Per germline, CDR1 KGHDR and CDR2 SFDVKD. The CDR3 here is CATSDLGGPYNEQFF. The CDR3, as DNA: TGTGCCACCAGTGATTTAGGGGGCCCCTACAATGAGCAGTTCTTC.

This clone has only one observation. The rearrangement joins TRBV10-3 to TRBJ2-3; TRBD2 is a possible D gene (5 bases). Germline CDR1 ENHRY, CDR2 SYGVKD. Trimming removed 2 bases from V and 4 bases from J, with 13 bases in between. The CDR3 covers 15 residues. The CDR3 DNA is TGTGCCATCAGTGAGGGGAGCAGGAGTGCAGATACGCAGTATTTT. Translation gives CAISEGSRSADTQYF.

The rearrangement links TRBV6-5 to TRBJ1-2; tentatively, D is TRBD1 (5 bases). The CDR3 extends over 14 amino acids. CDR1 is MNHEY and CDR2 is SVGAGI in the germline V gene. Trimming took 6 bases from V and 3 from J, leaving 14 bases between them. This CDR3 is CASSIRGAYYGYTF. CDR3 nucleotide sequence: TGTGCCAGCAGCATTAGGGGCGCGTACTATGGCTACACCTTC.

The J gene is TRBJ2-7, the V gene TRBV5-6, with D tentatively TRBD1 (6 bases). The CDR3 is made up of 14 amino acids. Trimming removed 4 bases from V and 3 bases from J, with 14 bases in between. Germline V gene lookup returns CDR1 SGHDT and CDR2 YYEEEE. CDR3 amino acids: CASSPTGDFYEQYF. In nucleotides, the CDR3 is TGTGCCAGCAGCCCGACAGGAGACTTCTACGAGCAGTACTTC.

The chain recombines TRBV11-2 with TRBJ1-3, with D hard to call. This CDR3 comprises 17 residues. Trimming took off 4 bases at V and 0 bases at J, with 16 bases between the two ends. Germline CDR1 is SGHAT and CDR2 is FQNNGV. This CDR3 reads CASSSSRRITSGNTIYF. The CDR3 DNA is TGTGCCAGCAGCTCCTCCAGGAGGATTACCTCTGGAAACACCATATATTTT.

In this sample, this clone turned up a few times. The chain uses TRBV2 and TRBJ1-2, with 8 bases lining up with TRBD1. V was clipped by 3 bases and J by 3 bases; unmatched bases: 6. The CDR3 consists of 15 residues. CDR1 is SNHLY and CDR2 is FYNNEI in the germline V gene. The CDR3 DNA follows: TGTGCCAGCAGTGAGACCCAGGGGGCGGACTATGGCTACACCTTC. It specifies CASSETQGADYGYTF. Looking up the rest from reference TRBV2 and TRBJ1-2 gives the full variable domain: EPEVTQTPSHQVTQMGQEVILRCVPISNHLYFYWYRQILGQKVEFLVSFYNNEISEKSEIFDDQFSVERPDGSNFTLKIRSTKLEDSAMYFCASSETQGADYGYTFGSGTRLTVV.

This clone was recorded a few times. V is TRBV5-5 and J is TRBJ1-4; TRBD1 matches 9 bases. With V trimmed by 3 bases and J by 7 bases, 4 bases remained unmatched. Germline values: CDR1 SGHKS, CDR2 YYEKEE (reference sequence). The CDR3 has 14 amino acids. Here the CDR3 DNA reads TGTGCCAGCAGCTACGGGACAGGGCGTGAAAAACTGTTTTTT. Its protein product is CASSYGTGREKLFF. Full variable domain (remainder filled in from reference TRBV5-5 and TRBJ1-4): DAGVTQSPTHLIKTRGQQVTLRCSPISGHKSVSWYQQVLGQGPQFIFQYYEKEERGRGNFPDRFSARQFPNYSSELNVNALLLGDSALYLCASSYGTGREKLFFGSGTQLSVL.

The rearrangement links TRBV4-1 to TRBJ2-7; 10 bases agree with TRBD1. The CDR3 length is 14 residues. Germline values: CDR1 MGHRA, CDR2 YSYEKL. The junction had 7 bases not matched to a gene; V was cut back by 5 bases and J by 6 bases. The CDR3 reads CASSTRDRGTEQYF. The CDR3 nucleotides read TGCGCCAGCAGCACCCGGGACAGGGGTACCGAGCAGTACTTC.

In its sample, this clone was seen a few times. The chain combines TRBV27 with TRBJ1-6; D not certain. CDR1 and CDR2 (germline): MNHEY, SMNVEV (reference sequence). CDR3 length equals 12 residues. Deletions cut 8 bases from V and 16 bases from J, with 18 bases between. CDR3 amino acids: CASRRQANELHF. The CDR3 DNA follows: TGTGCCAGCCGGAGGCAGGCTAACGAACTCCACTTT.

The V call is TRBV7-3, the J call TRBJ2-3; D remains ambiguous. V lost 0 bases to trimming and J lost 1 base, with 8 bases between them. In germline, CDR1 is SGHTA, CDR2 FQGTGA. This CDR3 has 15 residues. The chain's CDR3 is CASSLTPSRTDTQYF. The CDR3 DNA reads as TGTGCCAGCAGCTTAACCCCTAGTCGCACAGATACGCAGTATTTT.

This chain connects TRBV27 to TRBJ2-2; TRBD2 matches at 9 bases. This CDR3 is built from 15 residues. CDR1 MNHEY and CDR2 SMNVEV come from the germline V gene (reference sequence). The junction had 7 bases not matched to a gene; V was cut back by 4 bases and J by 7 bases. The CDR3 loop is CASSYVAGVGGELFF. The CDR3 region has the DNA TGTGCCAGCAGTTACGTAGCGGGAGTAGGCGGGGAGCTGTTTTTT.

This clone was counted between two and nine times. The J gene is TRBJ2-2, the V gene TRBV3-1 (or the pseudogene TRBV3-2), with a weak D call TRBD1 (5 bases). Germline V gives CDR1 LGHDT, CDR2 YNNKEL (reference sequence). The germline V and J ends were trimmed by 3 bases and 3 bases, with 5 bases remaining between them. This CDR3 region has 13 residues. The CDR3 bases are TGTGCCAGCAGCCACAGGGACACCGGGGAGCTGTTTTTT. Residues: CASSHRDTGELFF.

The chain couples TRBV19 to TRBJ2-3; 11 nucleotides align to TRBD2. CDR1 LNHDA and CDR2 SQIVND come from the germline V gene (reference sequence). CDR3 length equals 17 residues. Germline trimming cut 5 bases from V and 4 bases from J; bases unmatched to any gene: 11. The CDR3, as DNA: TGTGCCAGTAGTGAGACTAGCGGGATCCAGGGTTCAGATACGCAGTATTTT. Translation: CASSETSGIQGSDTQYF.

The chain recombines TRBV12-3 or TRBV12-4 with TRBJ1-2; D uncertain. The CDR3 is made up of 13 amino acids. Trimming pared 6 bases from V and 2 bases from J, leaving 10 bases between. The CDR3, as DNA: TGTGCCAGCAGCACACAAAGAAACTATGGCTACACCTTC. Amino acid sequence: CASSTQRNYGYTF.

The chain recombines TRBV6-5 with TRBJ1-5, with a tentative D call TRBD1 (6 bases). The CDR3 is made up of 14 amino acids. V shed 5 bases and J shed 5 bases, with 13 bases lying between them. The germline gives CDR1 MNHEY, CDR2 SVGAGI. Here the CDR3 reads CASSLGAGDQPQHF. Written as DNA, the CDR3 is TGTGCCAGCAGTCTCGGGGCAGGGGATCAGCCCCAGCATTTT.

The chain couples TRBV10-3 to TRBJ2-7; D may be TRBD1 (5 bases). The CDR3 totals 12 residues. Germline CDR1 reads ENHRY; CDR2 reads SYGVKD. Trimming shortened V by 2 bases and J by 5 bases, and 7 bases separated the two germline ends. As DNA, the CDR3 is TGTGCCATCAGTGAGGGGGCCGACGAGCAGTACTTC. Translated, it gives CAISEGADEQYF.

V and J are TRBV2 and TRBJ1-5; TRBD1 matches at 8 bases. This CDR3 spans 16 amino acids. Germline trimming cut 4 bases from V and 4 bases from J; bases unmatched to any gene: 9. The germline CDR1 and CDR2 sequences are SNHLY and FYNNEI. CDR3 nucleotides: TGTGCCAGCAGTGTCCCCCGGGACAGGAGAAATCAGCCCCAGCATTTT. Translated: CASSVPRDRRNQPQHF.

This clone was recorded once. This chain connects TRBV12-3 or TRBV12-4 to TRBJ1-6; unclear D gene. V was cut by 3 bases and J by 10 bases, with 10 bases left in between. The CDR3 is 13 amino acids. CDR3 DNA sequence: TGTGCCAGCAGTTTCGCAGTACGATCACCCCTCCACTTT. Translated, it gives CASSFAVRSPLHF.

This chain links TRBV18 with TRBJ2-1; 8 bases are shared with TRBD2. The germline V gene encodes CDR1 KGHSH and CDR2 LQKENI. After removal of 3 bases from V and 1 base from J, the junction contained 8 bases not matched to a gene. The CDR3 is made up of 17 amino acids. The CDR3 DNA sequence: TGTGCCAGCTCACCCTACCTACTAGCGGCTTCCTACAATGAGCAGTTCTTC. Translation: CASSPYLLAASYNEQFF.

The chain carries TRBV15 and TRBJ1-2; D is ambiguous. The V gene's germline CDR1 is LNHNV and CDR2 YYDKDF (reference sequence). V was trimmed by 5 bases and J by 6 bases, leaving 13 bases between them. CDR3 length: 13 residues. The chain's CDR3 is CATSGAPGDGYTF. In DNA form, the CDR3 reads TGTGCCACCAGCGGAGCACCGGGTGATGGCTACACCTTC. Complete variable domain (other parts from reference TRBV15 and TRBJ1-2): DAMVIQNPRYQVTQFGKPVTLSCSQTLNHNVMYWYQQKSSQAPKLLFHYYDKDFNNEADTPDNFQSRRPNTSFCFLDIRSPGLGDTAMYLCATSGAPGDGYTFGSGTRLTVV.